Reported below is one T cell receptor beta chain. Antigen unknown. From its re-call of the 5' RACE reads, TCRdb lists each CDR3 protein once, without DNA. The sample includes some 340,000 distinct CDR3 sequences. This entry comes from a study of T cells expressing NK-cell markers. Study findings and constraints: About 6 donors had dominant NKG2C+ clonotypes that comprised about 1.0-8% of their CD8+ T cells.

Input material: blood T cells: a sorted CD56 or NKG2C T cell subset, CD4+ or CD8+ T cells, or bulk PBMC T cells (not recorded which). This TCR was sampled from a man aged 18-75 years in good health.

The CDR3 loop is CASSRGGDGRYEQYF. The chain recombines TRBV23-1 with TRBJ2-7; with no DNA, the TCRdb D assignment of TRBD1 cannot be verified. Being an ORF, TRBV23-1 has a function that is uncertain. The CDR3 spans 15 residues.